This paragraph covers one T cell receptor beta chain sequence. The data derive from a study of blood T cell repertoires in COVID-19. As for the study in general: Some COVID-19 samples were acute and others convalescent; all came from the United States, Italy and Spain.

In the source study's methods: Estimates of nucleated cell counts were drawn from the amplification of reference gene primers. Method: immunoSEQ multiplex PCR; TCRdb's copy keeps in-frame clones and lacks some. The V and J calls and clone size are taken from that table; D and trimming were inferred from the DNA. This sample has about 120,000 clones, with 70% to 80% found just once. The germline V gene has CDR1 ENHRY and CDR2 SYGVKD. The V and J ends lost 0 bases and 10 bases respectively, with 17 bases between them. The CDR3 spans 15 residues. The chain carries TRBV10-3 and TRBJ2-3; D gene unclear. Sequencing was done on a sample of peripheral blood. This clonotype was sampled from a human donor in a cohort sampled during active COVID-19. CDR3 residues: CAISESTVASLPQYF. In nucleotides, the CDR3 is TGTGCCATCAGTGAGTCCACGGTAGCTTCTCTCCCGCAGTATTTT.